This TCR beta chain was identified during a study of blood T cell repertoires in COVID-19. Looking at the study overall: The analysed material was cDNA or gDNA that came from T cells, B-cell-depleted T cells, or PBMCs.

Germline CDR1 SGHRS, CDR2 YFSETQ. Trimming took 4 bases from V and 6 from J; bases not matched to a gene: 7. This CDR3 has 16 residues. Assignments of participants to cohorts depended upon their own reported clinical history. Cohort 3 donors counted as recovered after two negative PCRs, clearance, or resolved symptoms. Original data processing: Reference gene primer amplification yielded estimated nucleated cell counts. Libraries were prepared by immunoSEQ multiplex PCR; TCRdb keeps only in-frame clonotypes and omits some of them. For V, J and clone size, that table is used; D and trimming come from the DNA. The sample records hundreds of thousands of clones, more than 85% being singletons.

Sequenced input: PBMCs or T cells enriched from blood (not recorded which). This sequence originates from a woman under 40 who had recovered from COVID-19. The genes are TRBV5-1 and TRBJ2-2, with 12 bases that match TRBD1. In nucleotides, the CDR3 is TGCGCCAGCAGCGTGGGACAGGGGGCGCTCGCCGGGGAGCTGTTTTTT. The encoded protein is CASSVGQGALAGELFF.